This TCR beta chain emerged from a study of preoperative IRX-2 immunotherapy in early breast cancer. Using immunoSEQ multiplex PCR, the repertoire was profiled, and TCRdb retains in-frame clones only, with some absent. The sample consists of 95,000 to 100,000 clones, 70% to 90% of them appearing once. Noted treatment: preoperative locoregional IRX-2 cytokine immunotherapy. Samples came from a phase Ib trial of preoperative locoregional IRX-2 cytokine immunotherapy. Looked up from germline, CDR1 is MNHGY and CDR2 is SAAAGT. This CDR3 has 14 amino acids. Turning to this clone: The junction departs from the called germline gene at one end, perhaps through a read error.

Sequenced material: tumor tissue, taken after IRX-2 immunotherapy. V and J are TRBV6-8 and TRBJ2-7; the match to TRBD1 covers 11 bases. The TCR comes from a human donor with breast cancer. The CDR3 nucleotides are TGTGCCATCAGTTCCGGGACAGGGGGCTACGAGCAGTACTTC. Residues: CAISSGTGGYEQYF.